Below, 17 T cell receptor beta chains from the same sample are listed, as sequenced in a study of blood T cell repertoires in COVID-19. Repertoires were generated with immunoSEQ multiplex PCR, while TCRdb's copy carries only in-frame clones and drops some. The profile shows more than 300,000 clones, 80% to 90% of them singletons. Source material: peripheral blood. The receptors here all came from a woman aged 45 to 65 with acute or convalescent COVID-19.

The chain couples TRBV12-3 or TRBV12-4 to TRBJ1-5, with D perhaps TRBD1 (6 bases). The V gene lost 7 bases and the J gene lost 2 bases, with 9 bases spanning the gap. The CDR3 covers 13 residues. DNA of the CDR3: TGTGCCAGCACCCACAGGGGCAATCAGCCCCAGCATTTT. It yields the protein CASTHRGNQPQHF.

The genes are TRBV18 and TRBJ1-1; TRBD1 matches at 8 bases. Trimming took 4 bases from V and 3 from J; bases not matched to a gene: 7. Germline V CDR1 and CDR2: KGHSH, LQKENI. The CDR3 spans 15 residues. The CDR3 here is CASSRTQQGDTEAFF. In nucleotides, the CDR3 is TGTGCCAGCTCACGAACCCAACAGGGGGACACTGAAGCTTTCTTT.

This rearrangement joins TRBV6-5 to TRBJ2-7; 7 nucleotides line up with TRBD1. This CDR3 region has 14 residues. The V segment lost 0 bases and the J segment 6 bases; nucleotides outside the gene matches: 5. Germline CDR1 and CDR2: MNHEY and SVGAGI. This chain's CDR3 is CASSYSRQGGEQYF. DNA for the CDR3: TGTGCCAGCAGTTACTCAAGACAGGGCGGCGAGCAGTACTTC.

V is TRBV11-3 and J is TRBJ2-5; D perhaps matches TRBD1 (6 bases). Germline loops: CDR1 SGHNT, CDR2 YENEEA. The CDR3 sequence is 13 residues long. Between the trimmed V and J ends, which lost 5 bases and 5 bases, there was a span of 12 bases. CDR3 in amino acids: CASSPDRFETQYF. The CDR3 bases are TGTGCCAGCAGCCCAGACAGGTTCGAGACCCAGTACTTC.

This sequence joins TRBV5-1 and TRBJ2-5, with 12 bases that match TRBD1. Germline V gene lookup returns CDR1 SGHRS and CDR2 YFSETQ. The J segment lost 1 base and the V segment lost 0 bases, leaving 1 base of the junction unmatched. There are 16 residues in the CDR3. The DNA of the CDR3 is TGCGCCAGCAGCTTGGGGGGACAGGGGGCCCAAGAGACCCAGTACTTC. It translates to CASSLGGQGAQETQYF.

J is TRBJ2-2 and V is TRBV24-1; 11 positions agree with TRBD2. V trimming: 3 bases; J trimming: 8 bases; junction bases outside the gene matches: 4. This CDR3 has 15 amino acids. Germline V lookup: CDR1 KGHDR, CDR2 SFDVKD. This CDR3 is CATSDPRTSGGELFF. The CDR3 DNA reads TGTGCCACCAGTGATCCCCGGACTAGCGGGGGGGAGCTGTTTTTT.

The CDR3 bases are TGTGCCAGCGGACATCCTTACGAGCAGTACTTC. Translated, it gives CASGHPYEQYF. V usage is TRBV3-1 (or the pseudogene TRBV3-2) and J usage is TRBJ2-7, with a possible D match to TRBD1 (5 bases). The CDR3 totals 11 residues. Germline V gene data show CDR1 as LGHDT and CDR2 as YNNKEL (reference sequence). V was trimmed by 8 bases and J by 4 bases, leaving 9 bases between them.

The chain combines TRBV5-4 with TRBJ1-2; D gene ambiguous. Per germline, CDR1 SGHNT and CDR2 YYREEE (reference sequence). This CDR3 is 14 amino acids long. Trimming removed 0 bases from V and 0 bases from J, with 6 bases in between. In DNA, the CDR3 is TGTGCCAGCAGCTTGGAGGGAGCTAACTATGGCTACACCTTC. This gives the protein CASSLEGANYGYTF.

This clone was observed a handful of times. This same CDR3 is encoded by further DNA sequences in the sample. The rearrangement links TRBV19 to TRBJ1-1, with D tentatively TRBD1 (6 bases). Germline assignment: CDR1 LNHDA and CDR2 SQIVND (reference sequence). Trimming pared 6 bases from V and 1 base from J, leaving 6 bases between. This CDR3 region has 12 residues. The CDR3 spells CASRTGNTEAFF. Here the CDR3 DNA reads TGTGCCAGTAGGACAGGGAACACTGAAGCTTTCTTT. The variable domain in full, with the rest retrieved from reference TRBV19 and TRBJ1-1, is DGGITQSPKYLFRKEGQNVTLSCEQNLNHDAMYWYRQDPGQGLRLIYYSQIVNDFQKGDIAEGYSVSREKKESFPLTVTSAQKNPTAFYLCASRTGNTEAFFGQGTRLTVV.

This clone was observed once. The V call is TRBV7-3, the J call TRBJ2-7; a possible D gene is TRBD2 (6 bases). The CDR3 length is 13 residues. The germline V and J ends were trimmed by 5 bases and 6 bases, with 14 bases remaining between them. Looked up from germline, CDR1 is SGHTA and CDR2 is FQGTGA. CDR3 DNA: TGTGCCAGCAGCCCAAACCCGGGAGTCGAGCAGTACTTC. Translation gives CASSPNPGVEQYF.

This chain links TRBV6-4 with TRBJ2-1; unclear D gene. Deletions cut 0 bases from V and 0 bases from J, with 9 bases between. Germline assignment: CDR1 MRHNA and CDR2 SNTAGT. This CDR3 contains 16 residues. CDR3 in DNA: TGTGCCAGCAGTGACTCGCGGCGAAACTCCTACAATGAGCAGTTCTTC. Protein: CASSDSRRNSYNEQFF.

The genes are TRBV7-2 and TRBJ1-2; TRBD1 matches at 11 bases. The CDR3 consists of 16 residues. CDR1 SGHTA and CDR2 FQGNSA come from the germline V gene. Trimming cost V 4 bases and J 6 bases; bases outside gene matches: 10. The CDR3 DNA sequence: TGTGCCAGCAGCTCGGACGGGACAGGGGGTATGAATGGCTACACCTTC. It specifies CASSSDGTGGMNGYTF.

This chain joins TRBV28 and TRBJ1-6, with D possibly TRBD1 on 5 matching bases. This CDR3 has 14 residues. Trimming took 6 bases from V and 10 from J, leaving 16 bases between them. The V gene's germline CDR1 is MDHEN and CDR2 SYDVKM. CDR3 loop: CASSLPQGLSPLHF. The CDR3 coding sequence is TGTGCCAGCAGCCTGCCCCAGGGTCTATCACCCCTCCACTTT.

The gene calls are TRBV5-4 and TRBJ1-2, with TRBD1 as a possible D gene (6 bases). Germline CDR1 SGHNT, CDR2 YYREEE (reference sequence). V lost 4 bases and J lost 1, with 17 bases in between. The CDR3 is made up of 16 amino acids. The chain's CDR3 is CASSEPGTRINYGYTF. DNA for the CDR3: TGTGCCAGCAGCGAGCCCGGGACACGCATTAACTATGGCTACACCTTC.

The genes are TRBV10-3 and TRBJ1-1; a possible D gene is TRBD1 (5 bases). The CDR3 totals 15 residues. Germline lookup yields CDR1 ENHRY and CDR2 SYGVKD. V was shortened by 7 bases and J by 3 bases, with 18 bases between the two germline ends. Written as DNA, the CDR3 is TGTGCCATCACTCTCCGCGGGACCCCGGACACTGAAGCTTTCTTT. Amino acids: CAITLRGTPDTEAFF.

This clone was seen a single time. The CDR3 here is CASSAGTGEAKNIQYF. The CDR3 DNA follows: TGTGCCAGCAGCGCCGGGACAGGGGAGGCCAAAAACATTCAGTACTTC. The rearrangement links TRBV7-9 to TRBJ2-4; 10 nucleotides align to TRBD1. The germline gives CDR1 SEHNR, CDR2 FQNEAQ (reference sequence). V trimming: 5 bases; J trimming: 1 base; junction bases outside the gene matches: 5. There are 16 residues in the CDR3.

V and J are TRBV6-5 and TRBJ1-1; D is undetermined. CDR1 and CDR2 from the germline V gene are MNHEY and SVGAGI. The CDR3 runs to 11 residues. Trimming removed 7 bases at V and 0 bases at J, with 3 bases between. The CDR3 reads CASIMNTEAFF. The CDR3 region has the DNA TGTGCCAGCATCATGAACACTGAAGCTTTCTTT.